One sample yielded the 18 T cell receptor beta chains listed below, sequenced in a study of identical twins. TCRdb re-analysed the 5' RACE reads in MiXCR, keeping a single row per CDR3 protein. The sample includes roughly 710,000 distinct CDR3 sequences, around 6% seen only once; the top ten take under 2%. Sequences were obtained from naive T cells sorted from blood. All receptors come from a man younger than 35 in good health.

This clonotype was found a few times. The chain combines TRBV15 with TRBJ2-1; D gene ambiguous. Trimming shortened V by 1 base and J by 0 bases, and 4 bases separated the two germline ends. The CDR3 runs 14 residues. Germline lookup yields CDR1 LNHNV and CDR2 YYDKDF (reference sequence). The CDR3 DNA sequence: TGTGCCACCAGCAGAGCTAGCTCCTACAATGAGCAGTTCTTC. The encoded protein is CATSRASSYNEQFF.

This clonotype was seen a few times. The chain is built from TRBV5-1 and TRBJ1-1, with D possibly matching TRBD1 (6 bases). This CDR3 contains 15 residues. Per the germline V gene, CDR1 is SGHRS and CDR2 is YFSETQ. V lost 0 bases, J lost 1 base, and 10 bases lay in between. As DNA, the CDR3 is TGCGCCAGCAGCTTGGAAGGCAGGGGGAACACTGAAGCTTTCTTT. Translating gives CASSLEGRGNTEAFF.

At least ten counts were recorded for this clonotype. The V gene is TRBV9, the J gene TRBJ1-4; 8 bases are a match to TRBD1. The CDR3 runs to 16 residues. V was clipped by 3 bases and J by 0 bases; unmatched bases: 4. Per the germline V gene, CDR1 is SGDLS and CDR2 is YYNGEE. CDR3 sequence reads: CASSEGQVATNEKLFF. CDR3 bases: TGTGCCAGCAGCGAGGGACAGGTCGCAACTAATGAAAAACTGTTTTTT.

The chain links TRBV7-9 to TRBJ2-2; 8 nucleotides match TRBD2. J gave up 8 bases and V 8 bases, and 19 bases lay outside the gene matches. The length of the CDR3 is 17 residues. Per germline, CDR1 SEHNR and CDR2 FQNEAQ (reference sequence). The CDR3 spells CASHSLEAGAEGGELFF. As DNA, the CDR3 is TGTGCCAGCCACAGCTTAGAAGCGGGGGCCGAAGGTGGGGAGCTGTTTTTT.

The chain couples TRBV15 to TRBJ2-3, with TRBD1 as a possible D gene (5 bases). This CDR3 has 18 residues. V lost 0 bases, J lost 1 base, and 17 bases lay in between. CDR1 and CDR2 from the germline V gene are LNHNV and YYDKDF (reference sequence). Here the CDR3 reads CATSRDLARQSRTDTQYF. DNA for the CDR3: TGTGCCACCAGCAGAGATTTAGCACGACAGTCCCGCACAGATACGCAGTATTTT. Combining the CDR3 with reference TRBV15 and TRBJ2-3 gives the whole variable domain DAMVIQNPRYQVTQFGKPVTLSCSQTLNHNVMYWYQQKSSQAPKLLFHYYDKDFNNEADTPDNFQSRRPNTSFCFLDIRSPGLGDTAMYLCATSRDLARQSRTDTQYFGPGTRLTVL.

This clonotype occurred a few times. The V and J genes are TRBV12-2 and TRBJ1-3. TRBV12-2 is given as a pseudogene. This CDR3 is 14 amino acids long. The CDR3 sequence: CASRGRTSGNTIYF. The CDR3 region has the DNA TGTGCAAGTCGCGGCAGGACCTCTGGAAACACCATATATTTT.

This clonotype showed up many times. This rearrangement joins TRBV27 to TRBJ2-7; TRBD2 aligns across 10 bases. Germline loops: CDR1 MNHEY, CDR2 SMNVEV (reference sequence). V dropped 4 bases and J dropped 2; count of bases not matched to a gene: 8. The CDR3 length is 16 residues. This CDR3 reads CASSSLLAGQAYEQYF. The CDR3 DNA is TGTGCCAGCAGTTCCCTACTAGCGGGACAAGCCTACGAGCAGTACTTC.

This CDR3 is CASSQDRLSIGTEQYF. CDR3 in DNA: TGTGCCAGCAGCCAAGATCGACTTTCGATCGGCACCGAGCAGTACTTC. This sequence joins TRBV3-1 and TRBJ2-7; D gene unclear. Trimming took 0 bases from V and 6 from J, leaving 18 bases between them. The CDR3 is 16 amino acids. CDR1 and CDR2 (germline): LGHDT, YNNKEL (reference sequence).

This clonotype was seen at least ten times. The J gene is TRBJ2-7, the V gene TRBV4-3; 7 nucleotides agree with TRBD1. The CDR3 totals 16 residues. V lost 1 base to trimming and J lost 2 bases; unmatched junction nucleotides: 8. The germline gives CDR1 LGHNA, CDR2 YSLEER. This CDR3 reads CASSQGIGTVAYEQYF. The CDR3, as DNA: TGCGCCAGCAGCCAAGGTATTGGGACAGTTGCCTACGAGCAGTACTTC.

This clonotype was seen at least ten times. The chain carries TRBV5-1 and TRBJ2-3; D might be TRBD2 (6 bases). The CDR3 contains 13 residues. Trimming pared 5 bases from V and 2 bases from J, leaving 9 bases between. Germline lookup yields CDR1 SGHRS and CDR2 YFSETQ. The CDR3 is CASRRGPTDTQYF. CDR3 coding DNA: TGCGCCAGCAGGCGGGGACCCACAGATACGCAGTATTTT. Full variable domain (rest looked up from reference TRBV5-1 and TRBJ2-3): KAGVTQTPRYLIKTRGQQVTLSCSPISGHRSVSWYQQTPGQGLQFLFEYFSETQRNKGNFPGRFSGRQFSNSRSEMNVSTLELGDSALYLCASRRGPTDTQYFGPGTRLTVL.

This clonotype appeared a few times. The chain joins TRBV7-9 to TRBJ2-1; 10 bases are a match to TRBD2. J gave up 5 bases and V 3 bases, and 10 bases lay outside the gene matches. Germline CDR1 is SEHNR and CDR2 is FQNEAQ (reference sequence). The CDR3 is made up of 17 amino acids. This chain's CDR3 is CASSFPTKREGDNEQFF. CDR3 DNA sequence: TGTGCCAGCAGCTTCCCTACTAAGCGGGAGGGTGACAATGAGCAGTTCTTC.

Only a few counts were recorded for this clonotype. The chain uses TRBV4-3 and TRBJ2-1; D uncertain. V lost 0 bases, J lost 5 bases, and 11 bases lay in between. The CDR3 contains 15 residues. CDR1 and CDR2 from the germline V gene are LGHNA and YSLEER. This CDR3 reads CASSQDPTGNNEQFF. The DNA for the CDR3 is TGCGCCAGCAGCCAAGATCCAACTGGTAACAATGAGCAGTTCTTC.

The chain links TRBV6-2 or TRBV6-3 to TRBJ2-7, with D uncertain. Germline V gives CDR1 MNHEY, CDR2 SVGEGT. CDR3 size: 11 residues. V was pared by 5 bases and J by 6 bases, with 8 bases between. Here the CDR3 DNA reads TGTGCCAGCAGTCGTATAGGCGAGCAGTACTTC. This encodes CASSRIGEQYF.

This clonotype was found many times. The rearrangement links TRBV12-3 or TRBV12-4 to TRBJ2-1; TRBD2 agrees at 9 bases. The CDR3 is 14 amino acids. Trimming took 3 bases from V and 6 from J; bases not matched to a gene: 3. The chain's CDR3 is CASSFPSGVNEQFF. DNA of the CDR3: TGTGCCAGCAGTTTTCCTAGCGGGGTCAATGAGCAGTTCTTC.

This chain uses TRBV20-1 with TRBJ2-5; D unclear. Trimming removed 5 bases from V and 7 bases from J, with 11 bases in between. Germline CDR1 reads DFQATT; CDR2 reads SNEGSKA (reference sequence). The CDR3 is made up of 11 amino acids. The DNA of the CDR3 is TGCAGTGCTGTCCGAACAGCGACCCAGTACTTC. Amino acids: CSAVRTATQYF.

At least ten counts were recorded for this clonotype. The chain employs TRBV20-1 and TRBJ2-3, with TRBD2 matching over 9 bases. The V and J ends lost 4 bases and 6 bases, in that order; junction bases with no gene match: 17. The CDR3 consists of 17 residues. The germline CDR1 and CDR2 sequences are DFQATT and SNEGSKA (reference sequence). The CDR3 is CSATGTLGREGMDTQYF. The CDR3 DNA sequence: TGCAGTGCTACCGGAACCCTAGGGCGGGAGGGCATGGATACGCAGTATTTT.

This clonotype was counted at least ten times. This chain links TRBV10-3 with TRBJ2-7, with D possibly being TRBD1 or TRBD2 (5 bases each). The V end was cut by 3 bases, the J end by 4 bases, with 10 bases between. The CDR3 sequence is 13 residues long. Germline lookup yields CDR1 ENHRY and CDR2 SYGVKD. The CDR3 region is CAISDGGSYEQYV. CDR3 bases: TGTGCCATCAGTGATGGGGGTAGTTACGAGCAGTACGTC.

This clonotype was seen more than once but under ten times. The chain combines TRBV20-1 with TRBJ2-1; 9 bases are shared with TRBD2. The junction had 10 bases not matched to a gene; V was cut back by 3 bases and J by 1 base. Looked up from germline, CDR1 is DFQATT and CDR2 is SNEGSKA (reference sequence). This CDR3 is built from 17 residues. In DNA form, the CDR3 reads TGCAGTGCTAGGGATCCTTGGCGGGAGGGTTCCTACAATGAGCAGTTCTTC. Its translation: CSARDPWREGSYNEQFF.